The 29 T cell receptor beta chains in this list originate from one sample, sequenced in a study of cytomegalovirus exposure and HLA in healthy donors. The PCR made use of 60 Vbeta and 13 Jbeta primers. Method: immunoSEQ multiplex PCR; TCRdb's copy keeps in-frame clones and lacks some. The sample consists of approximately 120,000 clones, 81% of them appearing once. Sequencing was performed on PBMCs. Receptors were obtained from a man aged 18-30 years in good health and CMV-seronegative.

CDR3 amino acids: CASSISQGDGNQPQHF. The CDR3 DNA sequence: TGTGCCAGTAGTATAAGTCAGGGTGATGGCAATCAGCCCCAGCATTTT. The chain combines TRBV19 with TRBJ1-5, with D possibly matching TRBD1 (5 bases). The ends were cut back, 2 bases at V and 2 bases at J, with 13 bases in the middle. The CDR3 spans 16 residues. Germline V gene lookup returns CDR1 LNHDA and CDR2 SQIVND (reference sequence).

The rearrangement joins TRBV13 to TRBJ2-3, with 9 positions matching TRBD1. There are 17 residues in the CDR3. The trim removed 1 base at V and 1 base at J, leaving 6 bases unmatched. Germline V gene sequence: CDR1 PRHDT, CDR2 FYEKMQ (reference sequence). The CDR3 sequence: CASSLETGTGRTDTQYF. CDR3 DNA: TGTGCCAGCAGCTTAGAGACCGGGACAGGGCGCACAGATACGCAGTATTTT.

V gene TRBV29-1 combines with J gene TRBJ1-1; D gene uncertain. The CDR3 is 12 amino acids. Germline CDR1 is SQVTM and CDR2 is ANQGSEA. The V and J ends lost 7 bases and 6 bases respectively, with 15 bases between them. In DNA, the CDR3 is TGCAGCGCGCCAGCGAGAGGAGCTGAAGCTTTCTTT. This gives the protein CSAPARGAEAFF.

This chain connects TRBV10-3 to TRBJ1-5; D might be TRBD1 (5 bases). Germline CDR1 is ENHRY and CDR2 is SYGVKD. CDR3 length equals 13 residues. V gave up 2 bases and J gave up 7 bases, with 9 bases separating them. The CDR3 protein is CAISEGAGQPQHF. CDR3 nucleotide sequence: TGTGCCATCAGTGAGGGGGCCGGACAGCCCCAGCATTTT.

The chain combines TRBV7-3 with TRBJ2-1; 9 bases align to TRBD1. The V and J ends lost 5 bases and 10 bases, in that order; junction bases with no gene match: 6. This CDR3 contains 13 residues. Germline CDR1 and CDR2: SGHTA and FQGTGA. The chain's CDR3 is CASSADRGGEQFF. The DNA of the CDR3 is TGTGCCAGCAGCGCGGACAGGGGAGGCGAGCAGTTCTTC.

This chain joins TRBV2 and TRBJ1-5, with D unclear. This CDR3 spans 17 amino acids. V was cut by 0 bases and J by 0 bases, with 12 bases left in between. CDR1 and CDR2 (germline): SNHLY, FYNNEI. For the CDR3, the DNA is TGTGCCAGCAGTGAAGCGCACAGCCGTTATAGCAATCAGCCCCAGCATTTT. As protein: CASSEAHSRYSNQPQHF.

The chain has TRBV5-6 and TRBJ1-2; the D is unclear. The CDR3 totals 11 residues. Germline V lookup: CDR1 SGHDT, CDR2 YYEEEE. Trimming left V 2 bases short and J 8 bases short, with 7 bases between. The CDR3 nucleotides are TGTGCCAGCAGCTTAACCCGGGGCTACACCTTC. Protein sequence: CASSLTRGYTF.

This clone was seen once. The CDR3 region has the DNA TGTGCCAGCAGCTTGTTTCAGGGATTGGGAACTGAAGCTTTCTTT. Its protein is CASSLFQGLGTEAFF. V is TRBV5-4 and J is TRBJ1-1, with TRBD1 as a possible D gene (5 bases). Germline CDR1 reads SGHNT; CDR2 reads YYREEE (reference sequence). V gave up 1 base and J gave up 5 bases, with 15 bases separating them. This CDR3 is built from 15 residues.

This clone was observed a handful of times. The chain is built from TRBV11-1 and TRBJ1-1; D remains unclear. Germline CDR1 SGHAT, CDR2 FQDESV (reference sequence). The V and J ends lost 5 bases and 4 bases respectively, with 8 bases between them. CDR3 length: 12 residues. CDR3 protein: CASSPGGTEAFF. The CDR3 DNA follows: TGTGCCAGCAGCCCCGGTGGCACTGAAGCTTTCTTT.

This clone was picked up a small number of times. The chain recombines TRBV7-2 with TRBJ1-1; 8 bases are a match to TRBD1. The V and J ends lost 5 bases and 3 bases, in that order; junction bases with no gene match: 8. Germline values: CDR1 SGHTA, CDR2 FQGNSA. The CDR3 totals 15 residues. CDR3 protein: CASSLTGEGYTEAFF. For the CDR3, the DNA is TGTGCCAGCAGCCTGACAGGGGAAGGGTACACTGAAGCTTTCTTT.

The rearrangement joins TRBV18 to TRBJ2-1; 13 bases are a match to TRBD2. The CDR3 has 17 amino acids. Germline V gene lookup returns CDR1 KGHSH and CDR2 LQKENI. The ends lost 3 bases at V and 4 bases at J; junction bases unmatched: 6. The CDR3: CASSPPGLAGPYNEQFF. The CDR3 coding sequence is TGTGCCAGCTCACCCCCGGGACTAGCGGGGCCGTACAATGAGCAGTTCTTC.

The CDR3 DNA reads TGTGCCAGCAGCTTAGGTTCGGGAATAAATAATTCACCCCTCCACTTT. Translation: CASSLGSGINNSPLHF. V and J are TRBV7-2 and TRBJ1-6; D not resolved. CDR1 and CDR2 (germline): SGHTA, FQGNSA. Trimming cost V 1 base and J 5 bases, with 12 bases left between them. The CDR3 is made up of 16 amino acids.

The chain employs TRBV4-1 and TRBJ2-7; TRBD1 matches at 9 bases. The CDR3 runs 15 residues. Unmatched junction bases numbered 6, after V lost 2 bases and J lost 4 bases. CDR1 is MGHRA, CDR2 YSYEKL, per germline. The CDR3 DNA reads TGCGCCAGCAGCCAACCTTTTGACAGGGGGTACGAGCAGTACTTC. It is translated as CASSQPFDRGYEQYF.

The rearrangement links TRBV13 to TRBJ2-3; D unresolved. V shed 3 bases and J shed 6 bases, with 4 bases lying between them. Germline V lookup: CDR1 PRHDT, CDR2 FYEKMQ (reference sequence). The CDR3 extends over 11 amino acids. CDR3 DNA: TGTGCCAGCAGCTTCTCGGATACGCAGTATTTT. It yields the protein CASSFSDTQYF.

Turning to this clone: Other DNA sequences in this sample translate to the same CDR3. V is TRBV19 and J is TRBJ1-1; unclear D gene. CDR3 size: 13 residues. Germline V CDR1 and CDR2: LNHDA, SQIVND (reference sequence). V was shortened by 3 bases and J by 1 base, with 6 bases between the two germline ends. Here the CDR3 reads CASSITENTEAFF. CDR3 nucleotides: TGTGCCAGTAGTATTACAGAGAACACTGAAGCTTTCTTT. Full variable domain (rest looked up from reference TRBV19 and TRBJ1-1): DGGITQSPKYLFRKEGQNVTLSCEQNLNHDAMYWYRQDPGQGLRLIYYSQIVNDFQKGDIAEGYSVSREKKESFPLTVTSAQKNPTAFYLCASSITENTEAFFGQGTRLTVV.

This chain links TRBV7-9 with TRBJ2-7, with 9 bases identical to TRBD1. With 4 bases clipped from V and 7 bases from J, the junction kept 11 bases outside the gene matches. The CDR3 is 15 residues long. CDR1 is SEHNR, CDR2 FQNEAQ, per germline (reference sequence). The CDR3 protein is CASSSGGTGLLEQYF. CDR3 in DNA: TGTGCCAGCAGCTCAGGGGGGACAGGGTTGTTGGAGCAGTACTTC.

The V call is TRBV25-1, the J call TRBJ2-1; the match to TRBD2 covers 9 bases. V shed 1 base and J 9 bases; nucleotides not matched to a gene: 7. The CDR3 length is 15 residues. CDR1 and CDR2 from the germline V gene are MGHDK and SYGVNS. CDR3 sequence (DNA): TGTGCCAGCAGTGAATTGGCGGGGGGGCGTGGTGAGCAGTTCTTC. As protein: CASSELAGGRGEQFF.

The DNA for the CDR3 is TGTGCCTCAATTAGGGGGTACACTGAAGCTTTCTTT. This sequence encodes CASIRGYTEAFF. The rearrangement uses TRBV19 and TRBJ1-1; tentatively, D is TRBD1 (6 bases). Trimming took off 11 bases at V and 3 bases at J, with 13 bases between the two ends. Per the germline V gene, CDR1 is LNHDA and CDR2 is SQIVND (reference sequence). The CDR3 consists of 12 residues.

The chain carries TRBV9 and TRBJ2-3; TRBD1 agrees at 8 bases. Per germline, CDR1 SGDLS and CDR2 YYNGEE. This CDR3 is 15 amino acids long. V was clipped by 4 bases and J by 1 base; unmatched bases: 5. DNA of the CDR3: TGTGCCAGCAGCTCCACGACAGGGGGCACAGATACGCAGTATTTT. Translating it yields CASSSTTGGTDTQYF.

The chain uses TRBV19 and TRBJ2-1; 8 positions match TRBD2. Germline values: CDR1 LNHDA, CDR2 SQIVND (reference sequence). V shed 4 bases, J shed 0 bases, and the junction held 5 bases outside the gene matches. This CDR3 is 16 amino acids long. This chain's CDR3 is CASSTRGGSSYNEQFF. The CDR3 nucleotides are TGTGCCAGTAGTACCCGCGGGGGGAGCTCCTACAATGAGCAGTTCTTC. The full variable domain, completed using reference TRBV19 and TRBJ2-1, is DGGITQSPKYLFRKEGQNVTLSCEQNLNHDAMYWYRQDPGQGLRLIYYSQIVNDFQKGDIAEGYSVSREKKESFPLTVTSAQKNPTAFYLCASSTRGGSSYNEQFFGPGTRLTVL.

This chain connects TRBV7-9 to TRBJ1-2; 7 bases are shared with TRBD1. CDR3 length: 14 amino acids. Trimming removed 5 bases from V and 6 bases from J; junction bases left unmatched: 9. Germline lookup yields CDR1 SEHNR and CDR2 FQNEAQ (reference sequence). The CDR3 protein is CASSKDRPLDGYTF. CDR3 in DNA: TGTGCCAGCAGCAAGGACAGGCCACTGGATGGCTACACCTTC.

The chain links TRBV5-1 to TRBJ2-2; 10 bases are a match to TRBD1. The CDR3 is 16 amino acids. V shed 2 bases and J 6 bases; nucleotides not matched to a gene: 7. Germline V gene sequence: CDR1 SGHRS, CDR2 YFSETQ. The CDR3 here is CASSLLTGGAPGELFF. DNA for the CDR3: TGCGCCAGCAGCTTACTGACAGGGGGCGCCCCCGGGGAGCTGTTTTTT.

CDR3 DNA: TGTGCCATCAGTGAGGGAGGGGCTAACTATGGCTACACCTTC. As protein: CAISEGGANYGYTF. The chain employs TRBV10-3 and TRBJ1-2, with TRBD1 as a possible D gene (5 bases). The CDR3 extends over 14 amino acids. Germline V gene data show CDR1 as ENHRY and CDR2 as SYGVKD. Trimming shortened V by 2 bases and J by 0 bases, and 7 bases separated the two germline ends.

CDR3 residues: CASSPGMSSGRNEQFF. CDR3 nucleotide sequence: TGTGCCAGCAGTCCAGGGATGAGCAGTGGGCGGAATGAGCAGTTCTTC. The rearrangement joins TRBV27 to TRBJ2-1, with D perhaps matching TRBD1 (5 bases). V gave up 5 bases and J gave up 7 bases, with 21 bases separating them. CDR3 length equals 16 residues. In germline, CDR1 is MNHEY, CDR2 SMNVEV (reference sequence).

The chain uses TRBV7-7 and TRBJ2-1, with 9 positions matching TRBD2. The V gene end was trimmed by 3 bases and the J gene end by 5 bases; junction bases not matched to a gene: 5. Germline values: CDR1 SSHAT, CDR2 FNYEAQ (reference sequence). The CDR3 has 15 amino acids. CDR3 DNA sequence: TGTGCCAGCAGCTTGCGGCTAGCGGGGAACAATGAGCAGTTCTTC. This gives the protein CASSLRLAGNNEQFF.

The table lists this clone with a few counts. V usage is TRBV29-1 and J usage is TRBJ1-1, with D perhaps matching TRBD1 (6 bases). CDR1 is SQVTM and CDR2 is ANQGSEA in the germline V gene. Trimming removed 1 base from V and 10 bases from J, with 13 bases in between. The CDR3 is 12 amino acids. CDR3 DNA: TGCAGCGTTGAAGGCGGGGGGCGTACAGCTTTCTTT. This sequence encodes CSVEGGGRTAFF. The complete variable domain, with remaining parts taken from reference TRBV29-1 and TRBJ1-1, reads SAVISQKPSRDICQRGTSLTIQCQVDSQVTMMFWYRQQPGQSLTLIATANQGSEATYESGFVIDKFPISRPNLTFSTLTVSNMSPEDSSIYLCSVEGGGRTAFFGQGTRLTVV.

The chain links TRBV11-2 to TRBJ2-1; 13 bases line up with TRBD2. This CDR3 region has 17 residues. Germline CDR1 reads SGHAT; CDR2 reads FQNNGV. With 0 bases clipped from V and 4 bases from J, the junction kept 3 bases outside the gene matches. This CDR3 is CASSLETSGGPYNEQFF. CDR3 DNA: TGTGCCAGCAGCTTAGAGACTAGCGGGGGGCCTTACAATGAGCAGTTCTTC.

J is TRBJ2-7 and V is TRBV27; 7 bases map to TRBD2. The CDR3 is 12 amino acids. J gave up 7 bases and V 5 bases, and 5 bases lay outside the gene matches. CDR1 and CDR2 from the germline V gene are MNHEY and SMNVEV (reference sequence). The DNA for the CDR3 is TGTGCCAGCAGTCTTGGGAGGGGAGAGCAGTACTTC. This sequence encodes CASSLGRGEQYF.

In its sample, this clone was seen once. The chain has TRBV25-1 and TRBJ1-2; 7 positions agree with TRBD1. Germline-derived CDR1 and CDR2 are MGHDK and SYGVNS. CDR3 length equals 11 residues. V dropped 10 bases and J dropped 5; count of bases not matched to a gene: 4. The CDR3 sequence: CATGTVYGYTF. The CDR3 DNA reads as TGTGCCACCGGGACAGTATATGGCTACACCTTC.